This T cell receptor beta chain was retrieved from a study of post-analysis software for immune sequencing data. Study in general: Progressive-relapsing, secondary progressive and relapsing-remitting multiple sclerosis were among the disease courses included. Findings and limits, study-wide: Compared with controls, patients had more of about 5 TRBV segments, including TRBV5-6, TRBV5-1 and TRBV20-1. Comparison with controls showed significantly lower normalized Chao1 diversity in multiple sclerosis patients.

Unique molecular identifiers had been added to the TCR beta cDNA libraries. When about 1 to 11 million T cells were used, they gave 500,000 or so cDNA molecules. MiXCR, applied by TCRdb to the PCR reads, yields one record per CDR3 protein. The table lists 350,000 to 450,000 distinct CDR3 sequences, roughly 38% of them singletons. Germline V gene lookup returns CDR1 SGDLS and CDR2 YYNGEE. The CDR3 spans 11 residues. To note about this clonotype: Its antigen remains unknown. The junction shows a germline mismatch at one end, possibly a read error.

The chain joins TRBV9 to TRBJ2-5; D is ambiguous. The end of the DNA aligns better with TRBJ2-7, so the J call may be wrong. This sequence was found in a girl under 10 years old with multiple sclerosis. Material: blood. The CDR3 DNA reads TGTGCCAACAGCGTACCCTACGAGCAGTACTTC. It is translated as CANSVPYEQYF.